This T cell receptor (beta chain) is from a study of PD-1 blockade in classical Hodgkin lymphoma. Germline values: CDR1 LNHNV, CDR2 YYDKDF (reference sequence). This CDR3 is 17 amino acids long. V lost 3 bases and J lost 5; bases outside the gene matches: 10. Only in-frame clones appear in the TCRdb table, and some are missing; sequencing was by immunoSEQ multiplex PCR. The sample carries approximately 57,000 clones, approximately 90% recorded once. Each patient relapsed following autologous stem cell transplantation, and prior brentuximab vedotin exposure differed. The TCR comes from a human donor with classical Hodgkin lymphoma. Sequences were derived from peripheral blood mononuclear cells (PBMCs), sampled before the second cycle of nivolumab. J is TRBJ1-2 and V is TRBV15; 12 bases are shared with TRBD1. CDR3 loop: CATSSRDRGPISYGYTF. CDR3 nucleotides: TGTGCCACCAGCAGTAGGGACAGGGGGCCAATATCGTATGGCTACACCTTC.